The 30 T cell receptor beta chains in this list originate from one sample, sequenced in a study of neurological immune-mediated disorders. In TCRdb, the 5' RACE reads were re-called with MiXCR into one record per CDR3 protein. This sample yields roughly 16,000 distinct CDR3 sequences, of which roughly 14% are seen a single time; around 15% belongs to the top ten. Sequencing used PBMCs. Every receptor here comes from a man in his 60s with HTLV-1-associated myelopathy (HAM/TSP).

By share of the sample, this clonotype is medium-sized. This sequence joins TRBV29-1 and TRBJ1-5; weak D call: TRBD1 (5 bases). V was shortened by 6 bases and J by 2 bases, with 17 bases between the two germline ends. This CDR3 has 15 amino acids. Looked up from germline, CDR1 is SQVTM and CDR2 is ANQGSEA. The CDR3 loop is CSVGDGFLGNQPQHF. The CDR3 nucleotides read TGCAGCGTGGGGGATGGATTTTTAGGCAATCAGCCCCAGCATTTT.

This clonotype was counted many times. This chain connects TRBV6-5 to TRBJ1-5, with D unresolved. Looked up from germline, CDR1 is MNHEY and CDR2 is SVGAGI. The CDR3 is 13 amino acids. Trimming left V 2 bases short and J 4 bases short, with 6 bases between. Here the CDR3 DNA reads TGTGCCAGCAGTTACGGGTGGAATCAGCCCCAGCATTTT. This sequence encodes CASSYGWNQPQHF.

In this sample, this clonotype turned up many times. The chain couples TRBV12-3 or TRBV12-4 to TRBJ1-1; D not resolved. CDR3 length: 14 amino acids. With 5 bases removed from V and 0 bases from J, the gap between germline ends came to 10 bases. CDR3: CASSKELMNTEAFF. CDR3 nucleotides: TGTGCCAGCAGTAAAGAACTGATGAACACTGAAGCTTTCTTT.

There are many counts of this clonotype. V usage is TRBV12-3 or TRBV12-4 and J usage is TRBJ2-3; possibly TRBD1 for D (6 bases). V lost 6 bases to trimming and J lost 4 bases, with 8 bases between them. The CDR3 totals 12 residues. The CDR3 DNA follows: TGTGCCAGCAGGACAGGCCCAGATACGCAGTATTTT. Its protein product is CASRTGPDTQYF.

At least ten counts were recorded for this clonotype. V is TRBV3-1 and J is TRBJ2-6, with TRBD1 matching over 8 bases. Germline CDR1 LGHDT, CDR2 YNNKEL (reference sequence). Trimming took 4 bases from V and 0 from J; bases not matched to a gene: 8. This CDR3 is 18 amino acids long. The CDR3 bases are TGTGCCAGCAGCCTCCCGGGACAGGCCATCTCTGGGGCCAACGTCCTGACTTTC. This translates into CASSLPGQAISGANVLTF.

At least ten counts were recorded for this clonotype. The V call is TRBV7-9, the J call TRBJ2-5; D ambiguous. CDR1 and CDR2 from the germline V gene are SEHNR and FQNEAQ (reference sequence). V was trimmed by 1 base and J by 0 bases, leaving 3 bases between them. The CDR3 has 13 residues. The CDR3 is CASSLGYQETQYF. The CDR3 nucleotides read TGTGCCAGCAGCTTAGGGTACCAAGAGACCCAGTACTTC.

Ten or more counts support this clonotype. The J gene is TRBJ2-5, the V gene TRBV10-3, with TRBD2 matching 12 bases. Per the germline V gene, CDR1 is ENHRY and CDR2 is SYGVKD. This CDR3 has 16 residues. V lost 6 bases, J lost 0 bases, and 5 bases stayed unmatched. The CDR3 is CAISSRTSGDQETQYF. CDR3 nucleotides: TGTGCCATCAGCAGTCGGACTAGCGGGGACCAAGAGACCCAGTACTTC.

There are many counts of this clonotype. V usage is TRBV20-1 and J usage is TRBJ1-5; 7 nucleotides align to TRBD1. The CDR3 extends over 12 amino acids. The germline gives CDR1 DFQATT, CDR2 SNEGSKA (reference sequence). The junction had 2 bases not matched to a gene; V was cut back by 3 bases and J by 6 bases. CDR3 region: CSARTGSQPQHF. For the CDR3, the DNA is TGCAGTGCTAGGACAGGGAGTCAGCCCCAGCATTTT.

The genes are TRBV3-1 and TRBJ2-1; D is perhaps TRBD1 (5 bases). Trimming stripped 8 bases from V and 6 bases from J, with 20 bases between. This CDR3 spans 15 amino acids. Germline CDR1 and CDR2: LGHDT and YNNKEL (reference sequence). The CDR3 loop is CASQGPTVGPNEQFF. CDR3 bases: TGTGCCAGCCAAGGTCCGACAGTGGGCCCCAATGAGCAGTTCTTC.

This clonotype was detected ten times or more. The chain combines TRBV19 with TRBJ2-7, with D uncertain. CDR1 LNHDA and CDR2 SQIVND come from the germline V gene (reference sequence). Trimming left V 8 bases short and J 0 bases short, with 11 bases between. The CDR3 has 13 residues. The CDR3 loop is CASGPRSSYEQYF. The CDR3 region has the DNA TGTGCCAGTGGACCCCGCTCCTCCTACGAGCAGTACTTC.

This clonotype has a count of ten or more. This chain links TRBV18 with TRBJ1-4; 7 bases agree with TRBD1. The CDR3 extends over 15 amino acids. Per germline, CDR1 KGHSH and CDR2 LQKENI. After removal of 2 bases from V and 7 bases from J, the junction contained 7 bases not matched to a gene. CDR3 DNA sequence: TGTGCCAGCTCACCAGAAGGGGGCTCGGGTGAAAAACTGTTTTTT. Encoded protein: CASSPEGGSGEKLFF.

Notes on this clonotype: Germline and junction disagree at one end, which may indicate a read error. The rearrangement uses TRBV20-1 and TRBJ2-3; maybe TRBD2 (6 bases). The germline V gene encodes CDR1 DFQATT and CDR2 SNEGSKA (reference sequence). CDR3 length: 17 amino acids. The CDR3: CSARGSGWSTSTYTQYF. DNA of the CDR3: TGCAGTGCTAGAGGATCGGGGTGGAGCACTAGCACATATACGCAGTATTTT.

This clonotype was observed many times. V usage is TRBV20-1 and J usage is TRBJ2-3; no clear D gene. V was pared by 5 bases and J by 6 bases, with 12 bases between. Per the germline V gene, CDR1 is DFQATT and CDR2 is SNEGSKA (reference sequence). This CDR3 is built from 12 residues. The chain's CDR3 is CSASLLADTQYF. CDR3 nucleotide sequence: TGCAGTGCTTCCTTACTTGCGGATACGCAGTATTTT.

As for this clonotype: The DNA is omitted, as the CDR3 cannot be located on it reliably, and the CDR3 follows TCRdb's listing. This chain uses TRBV5-6 with TRBJ1-1; TRBD1 was called by the table and not checked on the DNA. The CDR3 comprises 20 residues, both ends counted. Germline-derived CDR1 and CDR2 are SGHDT and YYEEEE. The CDR3: CASSFYICSAPGQGIPEAFF.

This clonotype qualifies as medium-sized. V is TRBV10-2 and J is TRBJ1-2; a weak D match, TRBD1 (5 bases). The CDR3 covers 17 residues. The V gene's germline CDR1 is WSHSY and CDR2 SAAADI. V was shortened by 3 bases and J by 6 bases, with 23 bases between the two germline ends. This CDR3 reads CASSETTGWGGIDGYTF. CDR3 coding DNA: TGCGCCAGCAGTGAAACCACCGGTTGGGGCGGAATAGATGGCTACACCTTC.

Many counts were recorded for this clonotype. The chain uses TRBV20-1 and TRBJ1-2; perhaps TRBD1 as D (5 bases). Germline CDR1 reads DFQATT; CDR2 reads SNEGSKA (reference sequence). V shed 3 bases and J shed 5 bases, with 13 bases lying between them. The CDR3 extends over 13 amino acids. CDR3: CSASAGGAYGYTF. CDR3 DNA: TGCAGTGCTAGTGCCGGAGGGGCTTATGGCTACACCTTC.

Many counts were recorded for this clonotype. The chain employs TRBV7-2 and TRBJ2-7; 10 bases align to TRBD1. The CDR3 spans 17 residues. Germline trimming cut 5 bases from V and 5 bases from J; bases unmatched to any gene: 15. CDR1 and CDR2 (germline): SGHTA, FQGNSA. The CDR3 sequence is CASSPSSGTGAFNEQYF. As DNA, the CDR3 is TGTGCCAGCAGCCCCTCGAGCGGGACAGGGGCATTCAACGAGCAGTACTTC. The variable domain in full, completed from reference TRBV7-2 and TRBJ2-7, reads GAGVSQSPSNKVTEKGKDVELRCDPISGHTALYWYRQSLGQGLEFLIYFQGNSAPDKSGLPSDRFSAERTGGSVSTLTIQRTQQEDSAVYLCASSPSSGTGAFNEQYFGPGTRLTVT.

Worth noting for this clonotype: One end of the junction varies from germline; a read error may be responsible. The V gene is TRBV3-1, the J gene TRBJ1-6; no definite D call. The CDR3 spans 14 residues. Germline V gene lookup returns CDR1 LGHDT and CDR2 YNNKEL (reference sequence). The CDR3 reads CASSRHNAGSPLHF. As DNA, the CDR3 is TGTGCCAGCAGCCGACATAATGCGGGTTCACCCCTACACTTT. Full variable domain (missing parts from reference TRBV3-1 and TRBJ1-6): DTAVSQTPKYLVTQMGNDKSIKCEQNLGHDTMYWYKQDSKKFLKIMFSYNNKELIINETVPNRFSPKSPDKAHLNLHINSLELGDSAVYFCASSRHNAGSPLHFGNGTRLTVT.

This clonotype was detected ten times or more. This chain's CDR3 is CASSSRGQGTSTAETQYF. The CDR3 coding sequence is TGTGCCAGTAGTTCGCGAGGACAGGGGACCAGTACCGCGGAGACCCAGTACTTC. The rearrangement uses TRBV19 and TRBJ2-5, with TRBD1 matching over 9 bases. The CDR3 consists of 18 residues. CDR1 is LNHDA and CDR2 is SQIVND in the germline V gene (reference sequence). With 5 bases clipped from V and 5 bases from J, the junction kept 18 bases outside the gene matches. The full variable domain, completed using reference TRBV19 and TRBJ2-5, is DGGITQSPKYLFRKEGQNVTLSCEQNLNHDAMYWYRQDPGQGLRLIYYSQIVNDFQKGDIAEGYSVSREKKESFPLTVTSAQKNPTAFYLCASSSRGQGTSTAETQYFGPGTRLLVL.

This clonotype was picked up many times. The chain combines TRBV6-2 or TRBV6-3 with TRBJ2-7; D is unclear. Germline CDR1 is MNHEY and CDR2 is SVGEGT. The germline V and J ends were trimmed by 5 bases and 3 bases, with 2 bases remaining between them. There are 10 residues in the CDR3. The CDR3 loop is CASSRYEQYF. The CDR3 DNA reads TGTGCCAGCAGTCGCTACGAGCAGTACTTC.

This clonotype was seen many times. V usage is TRBV7-3 and J usage is TRBJ2-5; 7 bases are shared with TRBD1. This CDR3 contains 15 residues. Germline V CDR1 and CDR2: SGHTA, FQGTGA. With V trimmed by 5 bases and J by 1 base, 7 bases remained unmatched. For the CDR3, the DNA is TGTGCCAGCAGCCGCAACAGGGGAGCCCAAGAGACCCAGTACTTC. Its protein is CASSRNRGAQETQYF.

This clonotype has ten or more counts. The chain uses TRBV5-1 and TRBJ1-5, with D tentatively TRBD1 (6 bases). Germline CDR1 is SGHRS and CDR2 is YFSETQ. Trimming took 2 bases from V and 3 from J, leaving 9 bases between them. The CDR3 length is 14 residues. This CDR3 is CASSFGQNNQPQHF. As DNA, the CDR3 is TGCGCCAGCAGCTTTGGACAGAACAATCAGCCCCAGCATTTT.

V and J are TRBV9 and TRBJ2-7; D not resolved. V was clipped by 0 bases and J by 6 bases, with 10 bases between them. CDR1 is SGDLS, CDR2 YYNGEE, per germline. The CDR3 is made up of 13 amino acids. The CDR3 DNA follows: TGTGCCAGCAGCGTAGCTTGGGGAAGCGAGCAGTACTTC. It specifies CASSVAWGSEQYF.

A word on this clonotype: Sequence at one end of the junction differs from germline and may be a read error. The chain recombines TRBV5-1 with TRBJ2-1; a weak D match, TRBD2 (7 bases). Germline loops: CDR1 SGHRS, CDR2 YFSETQ. This CDR3 is built from 15 residues. The CDR3 DNA reads as TGCGCCAGCAGCTCGAGGGGGGGGTTGAACAATAAGCAGTTCTTC. It specifies CASSSRGGLNNKQFF.

This clonotype has at least ten counts. CDR3 sequence (DNA): TGCAGCGTTGCGGCAGGGCGTTACGAGCAGTACTTC. This gives the protein CSVAAGRYEQYF. The chain employs TRBV29-1 and TRBJ2-7; possibly TRBD1 for D (5 bases). This CDR3 has 12 residues. With 4 bases removed from V and 4 bases from J, the gap between germline ends came to 11 bases. Germline CDR1 and CDR2: SQVTM and ANQGSEA.

This clonotype was seen at least ten times. The rearrangement joins TRBV7-3 to TRBJ2-3; D gene unclear. In germline, CDR1 is SGHTA, CDR2 FQGTGA. V was pared by 5 bases and J by 6 bases, with 21 bases between. CDR3 length equals 16 residues. CDR3 in DNA: TGTGCCAGCAGCGCCCAAACCGGGCGTCGAACTGATACGCAGTATTTT. Protein: CASSAQTGRRTDTQYF.

This clonotype showed up many times. The chain couples TRBV27 to TRBJ2-2, with no clear D. Germline assignment: CDR1 MNHEY and CDR2 SMNVEV (reference sequence). Deletions cut 1 base from V and 3 bases from J, with 15 bases between. The length of the CDR3 is 17 residues. The CDR3 sequence: CASSLWSGPRYTGELFF. CDR3 sequence (DNA): TGTGCCAGCAGTTTATGGTCAGGACCTCGTTACACCGGGGAGCTGTTTTTT.

The chain combines TRBV29-1 with TRBJ1-2; D uncertain. The V end lost 3 bases, the J end lost 3 bases, and 17 bases lay between the germline ends. In germline, CDR1 is SQVTM, CDR2 ANQGSEA. This CDR3 is 15 amino acids long. The CDR3 protein is CSVEGNSIEDYGYTF. The CDR3 DNA reads as TGCAGCGTTGAGGGTAACTCCATAGAAGACTATGGCTACACCTTC.

This clonotype showed up many times. The rearrangement uses TRBV20-1 and TRBJ1-6; maybe TRBD1 (5 bases). This CDR3 has 17 amino acids. V lost 0 bases and J lost 0, with 12 bases in between. Germline V CDR1 and CDR2: DFQATT, SNEGSKA (reference sequence). The CDR3 nucleotides read TGCAGTGCTAGAGATGGGGCGGAGAGCTCCTATAATTCACCCCTCCACTTT. Translation: CSARDGAESSYNSPLHF.

The gene calls are TRBV6-1 and TRBJ2-5, with D possibly being TRBD1 (5 bases). The CDR3 totals 17 residues. Germline CDR1 reads MNHNS; CDR2 reads SASEGT. Trimming left V 1 base short and J 4 bases short, with 19 bases between. Written as DNA, the CDR3 is TGTGCCAGCAGTGAAGGTTCGGGCAGGGCGAGAGGAGAGACCCAGTACTTC. Residues: CASSEGSGRARGETQYF.